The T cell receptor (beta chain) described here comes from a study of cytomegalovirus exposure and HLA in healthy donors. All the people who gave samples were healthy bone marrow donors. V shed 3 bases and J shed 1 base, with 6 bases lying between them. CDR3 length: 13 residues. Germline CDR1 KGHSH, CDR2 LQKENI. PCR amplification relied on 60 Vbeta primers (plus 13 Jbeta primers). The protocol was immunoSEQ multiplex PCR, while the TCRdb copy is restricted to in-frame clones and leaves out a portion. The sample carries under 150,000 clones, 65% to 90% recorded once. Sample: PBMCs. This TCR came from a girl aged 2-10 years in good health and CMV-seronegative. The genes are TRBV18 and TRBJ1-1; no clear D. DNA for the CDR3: TGTGCCAGCTCACCCCAGAAGAACACTGAAGCTTTCTTT. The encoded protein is CASSPQKNTEAFF. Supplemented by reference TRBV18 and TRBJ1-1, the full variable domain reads NAGVMQNPRHLVRRRGQEARLRCSPMKGHSHVYWYRQLPEEGLKFMVYLQKENIIDESGMPKERFSAEFPKEGPSILRIQQVVRGDSAAYFCASSPQKNTEAFFGQGTRLTVV.